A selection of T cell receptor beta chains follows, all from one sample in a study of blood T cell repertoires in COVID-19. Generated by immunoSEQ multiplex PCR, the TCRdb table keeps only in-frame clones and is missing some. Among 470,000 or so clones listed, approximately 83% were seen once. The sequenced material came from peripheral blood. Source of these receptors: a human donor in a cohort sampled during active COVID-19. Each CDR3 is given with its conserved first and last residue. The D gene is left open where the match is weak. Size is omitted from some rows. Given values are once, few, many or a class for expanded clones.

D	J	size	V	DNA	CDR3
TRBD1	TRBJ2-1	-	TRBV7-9	TGTGCCAGCAGCTTTTGGACAGGGAGCAACAATGAGCAGTTCTTC	CASSFWTGSNNEQFF
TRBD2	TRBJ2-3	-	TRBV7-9	TGTGCCAGCAGCCCCGGGGACTACACAGATACGCAGTATTTT	CASSPGDYTDTQYF
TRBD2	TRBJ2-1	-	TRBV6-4	TGTGCCAGCAGTGGCGGGGCGGGGGCCTACAATGAGCAGTTCTTC	CASSGGAGAYNEQFF
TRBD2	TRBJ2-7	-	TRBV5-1	TGCGCCAGCAGCTGGCGGCCCTCACTAGCGGGACTAAATAGGAGCTCCTACGAGCAGTACTTC	CASSWRPSLAGLNRSSYEQYF
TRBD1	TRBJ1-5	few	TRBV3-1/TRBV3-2	TGTGCCAGCAGCCAAGATCTTGGACAGGGAATTCAGCCCCAGCATTTT	CASSQDLGQGIQPQHF
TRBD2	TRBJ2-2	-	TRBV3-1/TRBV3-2	TGTGCCAGCAGCCAAGTTCAGCTAGCGGGAAATGTCCCGGCCGGGGAGCTGTTTTTT	CASSQVQLAGNVPAGELFF
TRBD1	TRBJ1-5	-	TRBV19	TGTGCCAGTAGGGCGGACAGGGACAATCAGCCCCAGCATTTT	CASRADRDNQPQHF
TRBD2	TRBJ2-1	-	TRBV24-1	TGTGCCGCCGCTAGCGGGAACTACAATGAGCAGTTCTTC	CAAASGNYNEQFF
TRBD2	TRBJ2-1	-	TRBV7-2	TGTGCCAGCAGCTTAGGAGCGGGAAATTACAATGAGCAGTTCTTC	CASSLGAGNYNEQFF
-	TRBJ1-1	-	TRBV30	TGTGCCTGGAGTGTGGGCCCAGGAAAAGCTTTCTTT	CAWSVGPGKAFF
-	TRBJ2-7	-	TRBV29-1	TGCAGCGTTGTCATGTACAACGAGCAGTACTTC	CSVVMYNEQYF
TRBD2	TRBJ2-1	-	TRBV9	TGTGCCAGCAGCTTGACTAGCGGGAACTACAATGAGCAGTTCTTC	CASSLTSGNYNEQFF
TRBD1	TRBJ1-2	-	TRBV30	TGTGCCTGGAGTCAAACAGGGGGTACCTATGGCTACACCTTC	CAWSQTGGTYGYTF
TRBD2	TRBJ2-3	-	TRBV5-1	TGCGCCAGCAGTCCACTTCCGGGACTAGCGGGAACAGATACGCAGTATTTT	CASSPLPGLAGTDTQYF
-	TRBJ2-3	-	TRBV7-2	TGTGCCAGCAGCCAACTTTTGGCAGATACGCAGTATTTT	CASSQLLADTQYF
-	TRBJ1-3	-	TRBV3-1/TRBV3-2	TGTGCCAGCAGCGAACAGCCTCTGTCTGGAAACACCATATATTTT	CASSEQPLSGNTIYF
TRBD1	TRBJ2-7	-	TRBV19	TGTGCCAGTAGTAAACAGGGGTCCCCCTACGAGCAGTACTTC	CASSKQGSPYEQYF
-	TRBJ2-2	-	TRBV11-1	TGTGCCAGCAGCTTAACGCGTCGAACCGGGGAGCTGTTTTTT	CASSLTRRTGELFF
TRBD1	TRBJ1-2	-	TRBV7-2	TGTGCCAGCAGCCTACAGGGGGCGCAGGGCTACACCTTC	CASSLQGAQGYTF
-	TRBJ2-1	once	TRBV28	TGTGCCAGCAGTTTATTCTCTCCCTACAATGAGCAGTTCTTC	CASSLFSPYNEQFF
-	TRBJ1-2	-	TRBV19	TGTGCCAGTAGCCCCTCCTGGCGGGGGCGCGGCTACACCTTC	CASSPSWRGRGYTF
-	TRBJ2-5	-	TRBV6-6	TGTGCCAGCAGCAACCAAGAGACCCAGTACTTC	CASSNQETQYF
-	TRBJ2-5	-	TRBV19	TGTGCCAGTAGTATTATGTTCCAAGAGACCCAGTACTTC	CASSIMFQETQYF
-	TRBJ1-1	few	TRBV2	TGTGCCAGCAGTCCTCTCACGGGGGGAGGCACTGAAGCTTTCTTT	CASSPLTGGGTEAFF
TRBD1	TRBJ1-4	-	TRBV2	TGTGCCAGCAGTGAATTATCGACAGGGGGAGTTGAAAAACTGTTTTTT	CASSELSTGGVEKLFF
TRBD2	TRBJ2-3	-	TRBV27	TGTGCCAGCAGTTTTAGCGGGATGGTTACAGATACGCAGTATTTT	CASSFSGMVTDTQYF
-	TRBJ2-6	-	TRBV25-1	TGTGCCAGCAGTGGCGTGGGAGTCCCGGCCAACGTCCTGACTTTC	CASSGVGVPANVLTF
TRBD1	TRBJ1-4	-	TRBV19	TGTGCCAGTAATTTCAGGGGGCTTACTAATGAAAAACTGTTTTTT	CASNFRGLTNEKLFF
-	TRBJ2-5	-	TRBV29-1	TGCAGCGTTTTCCCCAGGGTCAGTTTTAGGGAGACCCAGTACTTC	CSVFPRVSFRETQYF
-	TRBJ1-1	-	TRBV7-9	TGTGCCAGCAGACCCCCCGTGGCAGAGAACACTGAAGCTTTCTTT	CASRPPVAENTEAFF
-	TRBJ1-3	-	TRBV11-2	TGTGCCAGCAGCTGGGGAAGAGGGAGCGGAAACACCATATATTTT	CASSWGRGSGNTIYF